The source of this T cell receptor beta chain is a study of blood T cell repertoires in COVID-19. CDR3 length equals 14 residues. The junction had 7 bases not matched to a gene; V was cut back by 2 bases and J by 7 bases. Germline V gives CDR1 MNHEY, CDR2 SMNVEV (reference sequence). Profiling relied on immunoSEQ multiplex PCR, and the TCRdb table lists in-frame clones only, not all of them. The table includes about 160,000 clones, around 89% detected once. The study recruited people aged about 18 to 95 years across roughly 23 US areas. The clonotype comes from a woman between 45 and 60 years old who had recovered from COVID-19. The genes are TRBV27 and TRBJ1-2; 7 bases align to TRBD1. The specimen was PBMCs or T cells enriched from blood (not recorded which). The CDR3 nucleotides are TGTGCCAGCAGTTTAAGGGGGACAGTCGGTGGCTACACCTTC. As protein: CASSLRGTVGGYTF.